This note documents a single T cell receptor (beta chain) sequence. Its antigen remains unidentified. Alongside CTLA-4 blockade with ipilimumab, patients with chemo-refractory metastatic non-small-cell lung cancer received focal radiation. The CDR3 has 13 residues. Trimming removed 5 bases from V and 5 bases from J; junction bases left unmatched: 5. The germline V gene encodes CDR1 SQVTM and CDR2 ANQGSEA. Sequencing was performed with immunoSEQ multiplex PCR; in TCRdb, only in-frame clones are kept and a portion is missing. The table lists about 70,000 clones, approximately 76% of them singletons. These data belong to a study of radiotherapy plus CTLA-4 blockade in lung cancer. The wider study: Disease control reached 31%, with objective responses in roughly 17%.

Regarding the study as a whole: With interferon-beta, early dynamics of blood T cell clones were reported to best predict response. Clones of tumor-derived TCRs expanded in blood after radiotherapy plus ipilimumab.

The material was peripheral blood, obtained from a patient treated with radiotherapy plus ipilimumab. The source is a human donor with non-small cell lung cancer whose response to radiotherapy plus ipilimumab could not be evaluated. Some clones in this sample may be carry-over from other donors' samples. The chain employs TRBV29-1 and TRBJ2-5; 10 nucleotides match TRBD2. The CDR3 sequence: CSVLRTSGETQYF. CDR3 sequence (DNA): TGCAGCGTTCTACGGACTAGCGGTGAGACCCAGTACTTC.